This T cell receptor beta chain was obtained from a study of tumor and adjacent non-tumor tissue in lung cancer. The template was RNA from unsorted bulk tissue. As regards this clonotype: A much larger clone differs by one base, so this may be a read error.

The trim removed 6 bases at V and 7 bases at J, leaving 10 bases unmatched. CDR3 length: 17 residues. Looked up from germline, CDR1 is MNHEY and CDR2 is SVGAGI. The library came from three nested PCR rounds adapted from ARM-PCR protocols. TCRdb passed the multiplex PCR reads through MiXCR, listing each CDR3 protein once. The sample contains tens of thousands of distinct CDR3 sequences, about three fifths of which appear only once. The chain is built from TRBV6-5 and TRBJ2-1; TRBD2 matches at 15 bases. The sample taken for sequencing was lung tumor tissue. The sequence came from a man aged 50-59 years with non-small cell lung cancer. The DNA of the CDR3 is TGTGCCAGCAGCTCCGGGACTAGCGGGAGGTTCGGGAATGAGCAGTTCTTC. Protein: CASSSGTSGRFGNEQFF.